These 29 T cell receptor beta chains share one sample of origin, sequenced in a study of blood T cell repertoires in COVID-19. Assay used: immunoSEQ multiplex PCR; TCRdb lists only in-frame clones, some missing. The table has more than 200,000 clones, around nine tenths seen once; the top ten hold roughly 1.6%. What was sequenced was PBMCs or T cells enriched from blood (not recorded which). Receptor source: a woman in her fifties or sixties who had recovered from COVID-19.

This chain links TRBV9 with TRBJ2-1; 16 bases map to TRBD2. The J segment lost 5 bases and the V segment lost 4 bases, leaving 9 bases of the junction unmatched. CDR1 and CDR2 (germline): SGDLS, YYNGEE. CDR3 length: 18 residues. Here the CDR3 DNA reads TGTGCCAGCAGCACCTCCGGGACTAGCGGGAGGGCCAACAATGAGCAGTTCTTC. It is translated as CASSTSGTSGRANNEQFF. The whole variable domain, remainder taken from reference TRBV9 and TRBJ2-1, is DSGVTQTPKHLITATGQRVTLRCSPRSGDLSVYWYQQSLDQGLQFLIQYYNGEERAKGNILERFSAQQFPDLHSELNLSSLELGDSALYFCASSTSGTSGRANNEQFFGPGTRLTVL.

This chain joins TRBV30 and TRBJ1-1; the match to TRBD1 covers 7 bases. Trimming cost V 8 bases and J 2 bases; bases outside gene matches: 8. The CDR3 runs 13 residues. Germline V gives CDR1 GTSNPN, CDR2 SVGIG (reference sequence). The CDR3 sequence is CAGTGVVNTEAFF. For the CDR3, the DNA is TGTGCCGGAACAGGGGTAGTAAACACTGAAGCTTTCTTT.

The chain has TRBV14 and TRBJ1-4, with D maybe TRBD1 (6 bases). Germline-derived CDR1 and CDR2 are SGHDN and FVKESK. The V end lost 0 bases, the J end lost 8 bases, and 19 bases lay between the germline ends. The length of the CDR3 is 17 residues. The chain's CDR3 is CASSQDLGRGLSEKLFF. The DNA for the CDR3 is TGTGCCAGCAGCCAAGATCTTGGCAGGGGCTTGTCGGAAAAACTGTTTTTT.

The rearrangement uses TRBV13 and TRBJ2-1; D is perhaps TRBD2 (5 bases). This CDR3 is built from 16 residues. CDR1 PRHDT and CDR2 FYEKMQ come from the germline V gene (reference sequence). V lost 4 bases to trimming and J lost 10 bases, with 23 bases between them. CDR3 in DNA: TGTGCCAGCAGCTGGAAGGGAGTAGCGCGGCAATTCGAGCAGTTCTTC. Protein: CASSWKGVARQFEQFF.

This clone was recorded only once. The chain is built from TRBV6-6 and TRBJ2-1; 11 bases agree with TRBD2. The CDR3 contains 13 residues. The germline V gene encodes CDR1 MNHNY and CDR2 SVGAGI (reference sequence). Unmatched junction bases numbered 7, after V lost 9 bases and J lost 9 bases. CDR3 DNA sequence: TGTGCCAGTTCGCCGACTAGCGGGACTGAGCAGTTCTTC. This codes for CASSPTSGTEQFF.

This rearrangement joins TRBV13 to TRBJ2-3, with TRBD2 as a possible D gene (6 bases). V lost 5 bases and J lost 2, with 11 bases in between. The CDR3 has 14 residues. Germline assignment: CDR1 PRHDT and CDR2 FYEKMQ (reference sequence). CDR3 region: CASSPRRVTDTQYF. The CDR3 DNA sequence: TGTGCCAGCAGCCCACGGAGGGTCACAGATACGCAGTATTTT. The full variable domain, rest sourced from reference TRBV13 and TRBJ2-3, is AAGVIQSPRHLIKEKRETATLKCYPIPRHDTVYWYQQGPGQDPQFLISFYEKMQSDKGSIPDRFSAQQFSDYHSELNMSSLELGDSALYFCASSPRRVTDTQYFGPGTRLTVL.

The chain carries TRBV5-4 and TRBJ1-1, with 11 bases lining up with TRBD1. V gave up 3 bases and J gave up 5 bases; unmatched junction bases: 6. CDR3 length: 15 amino acids. Germline lookup yields CDR1 SGHNT and CDR2 YYREEE (reference sequence). CDR3 DNA sequence: TGTGCCAGCAGCTCCGGACAGGGGGCTGATACTGAAGCTTTCTTT. The encoded protein is CASSSGQGADTEAFF.

This chain joins TRBV18 and TRBJ2-1; TRBD2 matches 9 bases. The CDR3 loop spans 17 amino acids. Germline CDR1 KGHSH, CDR2 LQKENI. V was pared by 1 base and J by 6 bases, with 10 bases of the junction left unmatched. The chain's CDR3 is CASSPLGPSGTLNEQFF. The CDR3 DNA sequence: TGTGCCAGCTCACCACTGGGGCCTAGCGGGACCCTCAATGAGCAGTTCTTC.

The chain recombines TRBV5-1 with TRBJ1-2, with 7 bases matching TRBD1. With V trimmed by 0 bases and J by 2 bases, 4 bases remained unmatched. The CDR3 is made up of 15 amino acids. Germline CDR1 is SGHRS and CDR2 is YFSETQ. CDR3 region: CASSLEGGVNYGYTF. DNA for the CDR3: TGCGCCAGCAGCTTGGAAGGGGGCGTAAACTATGGCTACACCTTC.

The chain recombines TRBV5-4 with TRBJ2-2; 9 bases map to TRBD2. Germline V gene sequence: CDR1 SGHNT, CDR2 YYREEE (reference sequence). The CDR3 has 15 residues. V lost 4 bases and J lost 6; bases outside the gene matches: 7. The CDR3 here is CASSISGRIPGELFF. The DNA for the CDR3 is TGTGCCAGCAGCATTAGCGGGAGAATTCCCGGGGAGCTGTTTTTT.

This chain connects TRBV12-1 to TRBJ1-6; no check of the table's D call, TRBD1, against the DNA was made. TRBV12-1 is a documented pseudogene. The CDR3 is 16 residues long. The CDR3 region is CASSSPDSSYNSPLHF. The CDR3 DNA reads as TGTGCCAGCAGCTCCCCGGACAGCTCCTATAATTCACCCCTCCACTTT.

The table lists this clone with a count of one. The chain has TRBV5-1 and TRBJ2-3, with 8 bases identical to TRBD2. Germline CDR1 SGHRS, CDR2 YFSETQ. V lost 0 bases to trimming and J lost 2 bases; unmatched junction nucleotides: 2. CDR3 length: 15 amino acids. In DNA form, the CDR3 reads TGCGCCAGCAGCTTGGCACTAGCGGACACAGATACGCAGTATTTT. It specifies CASSLALADTDTQYF.

This rearrangement joins TRBV12-5 to TRBJ2-3; 9 nucleotides align to TRBD2. The trim removed 3 bases at V and 3 bases at J, leaving 7 bases unmatched. CDR3 length equals 16 residues. Looked up from germline, CDR1 is LGHNT and CDR2 is FRNRAP. The CDR3 spells CASGLGTSRRTDTQYF. CDR3 nucleotides: TGTGCTAGTGGTTTAGGGACTAGCAGAAGGACAGATACGCAGTATTTT.

The chain links TRBV30 to TRBJ1-1; 7 bases map to TRBD1. The germline V gene has CDR1 GTSNPN and CDR2 SVGIG (reference sequence). The CDR3 has 13 residues. V gave up 4 bases and J gave up 2 bases; unmatched junction bases: 4. CDR3 loop: CAWNRGPNTEAFF. CDR3 DNA: TGTGCCTGGAACAGGGGTCCCAACACTGAAGCTTTCTTT.

The rearrangement uses TRBV28 and TRBJ2-1; 11 nucleotides agree with TRBD2. The CDR3 length is 17 residues. CDR1 MDHEN and CDR2 SYDVKM come from the germline V gene. V lost 5 bases, J lost 3 bases, and 9 bases stayed unmatched. CDR3 nucleotides: TGTGCCAGCAGTCCCTCCGGACTAGCGGGTGTCTACAATGAGCAGTTCTTC. It is translated as CASSPSGLAGVYNEQFF.

This chain links TRBV5-1 with TRBJ2-7; D is unclear. The CDR3 totals 13 residues. Looked up from germline, CDR1 is SGHRS and CDR2 is YFSETQ. V dropped 5 bases and J dropped 2 bases, with 11 bases sitting between them. The CDR3 DNA reads TGCGCCAGCAGTCTACGTACCACCTACGAGCAGTACTTC. Its protein product is CASSLRTTYEQYF.

This clone was seen a handful of times. The CDR3 region is CASSLQGNYGYTF. The CDR3 nucleotides read TGTGCCAGCAGCTTACAGGGGAACTATGGCTACACCTTC. The V call is TRBV7-2, the J call TRBJ1-2; possibly TRBD1 for D (6 bases). The CDR3 totals 13 residues. The germline gives CDR1 SGHTA, CDR2 FQGNSA. Trimming removed 2 bases from V and 2 bases from J, with 6 bases in between. Using reference TRBV7-2 and TRBJ1-2 for the parts outside the CDR3, the full variable domain is GAGVSQSPSNKVTEKGKDVELRCDPISGHTALYWYRQSLGQGLEFLIYFQGNSAPDKSGLPSDRFSAERTGGSVSTLTIQRTQQEDSAVYLCASSLQGNYGYTFGSGTRLTVV.

CDR3 bases: TGCGCCAGCAGCTTGGGGGACAGGGTAGGAGAGACCCAGTACTTC. Amino acid sequence: CASSLGDRVGETQYF. This sequence joins TRBV5-1 and TRBJ2-5; TRBD1 matches at 9 bases. V lost 0 bases to trimming and J lost 4 bases; unmatched junction nucleotides: 4. CDR3 length equals 15 residues. CDR1 and CDR2 (germline): SGHRS, YFSETQ.

The chain joins TRBV28 to TRBJ1-5; 7 nucleotides line up with TRBD1. Germline CDR1 and CDR2: MDHEN and SYDVKM. This CDR3 spans 16 amino acids. Germline trimming cut 6 bases from V and 4 bases from J; bases unmatched to any gene: 12. The CDR3 DNA reads as TGTGCCAGCAGAATAACAGGGGAAGGGCCTAATCAGCCCCAGCATTTT. Its protein is CASRITGEGPNQPQHF.

V gene TRBV29-1 combines with J gene TRBJ2-7; D possibly corresponds to TRBD2 (6 bases). Trimming shortened V by 6 bases and J by 2 bases, and 14 bases separated the two germline ends. Per germline, CDR1 SQVTM and CDR2 ANQGSEA. The CDR3 is made up of 13 amino acids. CDR3 bases: TGCAGCGTCGGGCGGGACGGTACCTACGAGCAGTACTTC. Amino acid sequence: CSVGRDGTYEQYF.

This chain joins TRBV28 and TRBJ2-2; D remains ambiguous. Trimming removed 6 bases at V and 4 bases at J, with 6 bases between. The CDR3 has 12 residues. Per the germline V gene, CDR1 is MDHEN and CDR2 is SYDVKM. This chain's CDR3 is CASSVFTGELFF. CDR3 nucleotide sequence: TGTGCCAGCAGCGTCTTCACCGGGGAGCTGTTTTTT.

This chain links TRBV6-5 with TRBJ1-3, with 8 bases matching TRBD1. Germline trimming cut 4 bases from V and 7 bases from J; bases unmatched to any gene: 6. The germline gives CDR1 MNHEY, CDR2 SVGAGI. The CDR3 spans 14 residues. The CDR3 DNA reads TGTGCCAGCAGTTCTACAGGGGGTGGGAACACCATATATTTT. Amino acids: CASSSTGGGNTIYF.

The chain has TRBV5-1 and TRBJ2-2; D remains unclear. CDR3 size: 14 residues. In germline, CDR1 is SGHRS, CDR2 YFSETQ. Trimming shortened V by 2 bases and J by 4 bases, and 9 bases separated the two germline ends. The CDR3 nucleotides read TGCGCCAGCAGCTTAGGTGGGCTCACCGGGGAGCTGTTTTTT. Translated: CASSLGGLTGELFF.

The genes are TRBV28 and TRBJ2-7; TRBD2 matches 7 bases. With V trimmed by 4 bases and J by 2 bases, 5 bases remained unmatched. CDR1 MDHEN and CDR2 SYDVKM come from the germline V gene. This CDR3 is built from 14 residues. CDR3 in DNA: TGTGCCAGCAGTTCTAGCGGAGACACCTACGAGCAGTACTTC. Amino acids: CASSSSGDTYEQYF.

The chain recombines TRBV3-1 (or the pseudogene TRBV3-2) with TRBJ2-2; 15 bases align to TRBD2. Germline trimming cut 0 bases from V and 4 bases from J; bases unmatched to any gene: 3. CDR1 is LGHDT, CDR2 YNNKEL, per germline (reference sequence). The CDR3 is 18 amino acids. In DNA form, the CDR3 reads TGTGCCAGCAGCCAAGATCGGGGACTAGCGGGAGGCACCGGGGAGCTGTTTTTT. This gives the protein CASSQDRGLAGGTGELFF.

The rearrangement joins TRBV6-1 to TRBJ2-7; maybe TRBD1 (6 bases). This CDR3 is 15 amino acids long. With 3 bases removed from V and 2 bases from J, the gap between germline ends came to 14 bases. Germline V gene data show CDR1 as MNHNS and CDR2 as SASEGT. In nucleotides, the CDR3 is TGTGCCAGCAGTGACCGGAGCAGGGGCACCTACGAGCAGTACTTC. This sequence encodes CASSDRSRGTYEQYF.

The J gene is TRBJ1-5, the V gene TRBV7-2; D call uncertain. Germline V gene sequence: CDR1 SGHTA, CDR2 FQGNSA. The CDR3 spans 16 residues. V was clipped by 1 base and J by 0 bases, with 10 bases between them. The CDR3 spells CASSLVSTVSNQPQHF. The CDR3 DNA reads as TGTGCCAGCAGCTTAGTTAGTACAGTTAGCAATCAGCCCCAGCATTTT. The full variable domain, rest sourced from reference TRBV7-2 and TRBJ1-5, is GAGVSQSPSNKVTEKGKDVELRCDPISGHTALYWYRQSLGQGLEFLIYFQGNSAPDKSGLPSDRFSAERTGGSVSTLTIQRTQQEDSAVYLCASSLVSTVSNQPQHFGDGTRLSIL.

As regards this clone: Its ends do not fully match the called genes, so a read error is possible. The chain has TRBV14 and TRBJ2-7, with 13 positions matching TRBD2. CDR1 and CDR2 (germline): SGHDN, FVKESK. The CDR3 is 12 residues long. The DNA of the CDR3 is TGTGCCAGCAGCTCTGGACTAGCGGGGGAAGACTTC. It translates to CASSSGLAGEDF.

The rearrangement uses TRBV5-1 and TRBJ2-5; 7 nucleotides agree with TRBD2. This CDR3 is built from 15 residues. Losses at the gene ends were 1 base for V and 5 bases for J; bases not matched to a gene: 8. In germline, CDR1 is SGHRS, CDR2 YFSETQ. The CDR3 bases are TGCGCCAGCAGCTTGCTCGGACTAGGGTCGGAGACCCAGTACTTC. Translating gives CASSLLGLGSETQYF.